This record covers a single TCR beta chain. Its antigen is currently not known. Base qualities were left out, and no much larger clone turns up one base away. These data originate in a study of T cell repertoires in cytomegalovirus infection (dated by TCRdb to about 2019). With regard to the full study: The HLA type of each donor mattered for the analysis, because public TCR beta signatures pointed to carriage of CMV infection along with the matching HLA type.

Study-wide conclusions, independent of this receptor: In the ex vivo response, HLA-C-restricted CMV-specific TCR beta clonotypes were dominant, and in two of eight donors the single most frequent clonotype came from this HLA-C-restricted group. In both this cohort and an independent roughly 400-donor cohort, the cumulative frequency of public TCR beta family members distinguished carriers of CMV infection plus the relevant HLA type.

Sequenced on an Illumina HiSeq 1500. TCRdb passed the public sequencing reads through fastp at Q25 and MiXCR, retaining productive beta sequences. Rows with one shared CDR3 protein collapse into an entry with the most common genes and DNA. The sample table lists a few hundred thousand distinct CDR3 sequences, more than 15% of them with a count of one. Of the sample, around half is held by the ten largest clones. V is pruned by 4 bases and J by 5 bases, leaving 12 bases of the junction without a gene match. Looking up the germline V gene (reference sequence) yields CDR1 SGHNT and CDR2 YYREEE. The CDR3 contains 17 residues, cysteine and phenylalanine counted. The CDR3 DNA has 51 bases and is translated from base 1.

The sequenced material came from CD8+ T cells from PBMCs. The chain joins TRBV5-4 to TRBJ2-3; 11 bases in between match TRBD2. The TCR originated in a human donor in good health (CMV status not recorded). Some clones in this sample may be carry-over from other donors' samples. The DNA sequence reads TGTGCCAGCAGCCTCTGGCCGGGACTAGCGGATGGAGATACGCAGTATTTT. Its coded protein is CASSLWPGLADGDTQYF.